Sequencing of this T cell receptor (beta chain) was carried out in a study of sequential checkpoint blockade in melanoma. Looking at the study overall: Patients were randomized 1:1 to nivolumab-then-ipilimumab or ipilimumab-then-nivolumab first-line.

Indicated treatment: randomized to nivolumab then ipilimumab (arm A) or the reverse (arm B). No patient had prior DNA-damaging chemotherapy. Sorted cells were live CD3+CD8+, lacking CD19 and CD56, from PBMCs. The CDR3 extends over 15 amino acids. Germline CDR1 is MGHRA and CDR2 is YSYEKL. After removal of 4 bases from V and 3 bases from J, the junction contained 5 bases not matched to a gene. Repertoires were generated with immunoSEQ multiplex PCR, while TCRdb's copy carries only in-frame clones and drops some. Of 15,000 to 20,000 clones in the sample, approximately 72% were seen once. This sequence joins TRBV4-1 and TRBJ1-2; TRBD1 aligns across 10 bases. The material sequenced was CD8+ T cells sorted from blood (inferred from file names), taken from a patient given nivolumab and ipilimumab in sequence. The origin of this receptor is a human donor with melanoma. This CDR3 is CASSPDRGGYYGYTF. Written as DNA, the CDR3 is TGCGCCAGCAGCCCGGACAGGGGGGGATACTATGGCTACACCTTC.